This is a list of T cell receptor beta chains from one sample in a study of blood T cell repertoires in COVID-19. TCRdb's copy holds only in-frame clones and misses some; the assay was immunoSEQ multiplex PCR. The repertoire holds 200,000 to 250,000 clones, roughly 82% seen once, with 9.5% to 10% in the top ten. The sequenced sample consisted of peripheral blood. All receptors come from a man aged 45-65 years with active or convalescent COVID-19. CDR3s include the opening cysteine and the closing phenylalanine or tryptophan. The D gene is left open where the match is weak. Clone size is not always given. Where it is, it says once, few, many or a class for expanded clones.

d_call: .; v_call: TRBV5-8; j_call: TRBJ2-5; clone_size: once; cdr3_aa: CASALGGRGETQYF; cdr3_nt: TGTGCCAGCGCCTTGGGGGGGCGCGGAGAGACCCAGTACTTC
d_call: .; v_call: TRBV4-3; j_call: TRBJ1-2; clone_size: .; cdr3_aa: CASSQELGAHGYTF; cdr3_nt: TGCGCCAGCAGCCAAGAGTTGGGGGCGCACGGCTACACCTTC
d_call: TRBD1; v_call: TRBV7-9; j_call: TRBJ1-4; clone_size: few; cdr3_aa: CASSPDRGRLANEKLFF; cdr3_nt: TGTGCCAGCAGCCCAGACAGGGGCCGCTTAGCTAATGAAAAACTGTTTTTT
d_call: .; v_call: TRBV11-3; j_call: TRBJ2-1; clone_size: few; cdr3_aa: CASSLGGDSNEQFF; cdr3_nt: TGTGCCAGCAGCTTAGGGGGGGACTCAAATGAGCAGTTCTTC
d_call: TRBD1; v_call: TRBV5-6; j_call: TRBJ2-5; clone_size: .; cdr3_aa: CASSLGRGRKTQYF; cdr3_nt: TGTGCCAGCAGCTTAGGCAGGGGGCGGAAGACCCAGTACTTC
d_call: .; v_call: TRBV5-1; j_call: TRBJ2-3; clone_size: .; cdr3_aa: CASSLGSGDTQYF; cdr3_nt: TGCGCCAGCAGCTTGGGCTCCGGAGATACGCAGTATTTT
d_call: TRBD1; v_call: TRBV18; j_call: TRBJ2-5; clone_size: .; cdr3_aa: CASSPRTGSEETQYF; cdr3_nt: TGTGCCAGCTCACCAAGGACAGGTAGCGAGGAGACCCAGTACTTC
d_call: TRBD1; v_call: TRBV19; j_call: TRBJ1-5; clone_size: .; cdr3_aa: CASSMGTGNNQPQHF; cdr3_nt: TGTGCCAGTAGTATGGGGACAGGGAACAATCAGCCCCAGCATTTT
d_call: TRBD2; v_call: TRBV5-6; j_call: TRBJ2-3; clone_size: .; cdr3_aa: CASSFLAGGGTDTQYF; cdr3_nt: TGTGCCAGCAGCTTCTTAGCGGGGGGAGGCACAGATACGCAGTATTTT
d_call: .; v_call: TRBV4-3; j_call: TRBJ2-1; clone_size: .; cdr3_aa: CASSQGRGSGEQFF; cdr3_nt: TGCGCCAGCAGCCAGGGTCGGGGGTCTGGCGAGCAGTTCTTC
d_call: .; v_call: TRBV19; j_call: TRBJ1-5; clone_size: .; cdr3_aa: CASGRGLDGQPQHF; cdr3_nt: TGTGCCAGCGGCCGGGGGTTAGATGGTCAGCCCCAGCATTTT
d_call: .; v_call: TRBV2; j_call: TRBJ2-6; clone_size: .; cdr3_aa: CASSESSGANVLTF; cdr3_nt: TGTGCCAGCAGTGAGAGCTCTGGGGCCAACGTCCTGACTTTC
d_call: TRBD2; v_call: TRBV7-3; j_call: TRBJ2-1; clone_size: few; cdr3_aa: CASSSQREGEQFF; cdr3_nt: TGTGCCAGCAGCTCACAGCGGGAGGGTGAGCAGTTCTTC
d_call: TRBD1; v_call: TRBV19; j_call: TRBJ1-1; clone_size: .; cdr3_aa: CASTIGQGAEAFF; cdr3_nt: TGTGCCAGCACTATTGGACAGGGCGCTGAAGCTTTCTTT
d_call: .; v_call: TRBV4-1; j_call: TRBJ2-2; clone_size: .; cdr3_aa: CASSASVGNTGELFF; cdr3_nt: TGCGCCAGCAGTGCTAGCGTCGGCAACACCGGGGAGCTGTTTTTT
d_call: .; v_call: TRBV3-1/TRBV3-2; j_call: TRBJ1-6; clone_size: .; cdr3_aa: CASSQGVRPVNSPLHF; cdr3_nt: TGTGCCAGCAGCCAAGGAGTCAGGCCAGTTAATTCACCCCTCCACTTT
d_call: TRBD1; v_call: TRBV5-4; j_call: TRBJ2-5; clone_size: .; cdr3_aa: CASSYGTGRETQYF; cdr3_nt: TGTGCCAGCAGCTACGGGACAGGGCGAGAGACCCAGTACTTC
d_call: TRBD1; v_call: TRBV27; j_call: TRBJ2-1; clone_size: .; cdr3_aa: CASSDRGISNEQFF; cdr3_nt: TGTGCCAGCAGCGACAGGGGGATTTCGAATGAGCAGTTCTTC
d_call: .; v_call: TRBV18; j_call: TRBJ2-3; clone_size: once; cdr3_aa: CASSPASGTDTQYF; cdr3_nt: TGTGCCAGCTCACCAGCCTCGGGCACAGATACGCAGTATTTT
d_call: .; v_call: TRBV2; j_call: TRBJ2-1; clone_size: .; cdr3_aa: CASSAGNVNEQFF; cdr3_nt: TGTGCCAGCAGTGCAGGGAACGTCAATGAGCAGTTCTTC
d_call: .; v_call: TRBV19; j_call: TRBJ2-7; clone_size: .; cdr3_aa: CASSKGDTEYF; cdr3_nt: TGTGCCAGTAGTAAAGGGGACACTGAATACTTC
d_call: .; v_call: TRBV7-9; j_call: TRBJ1-1; clone_size: .; cdr3_aa: CASSLTGGRITEAFF; cdr3_nt: TGTGCCAGCAGCTTAACGGGGGGGCGCATCACTGAAGCTTTCTTT
d_call: TRBD1; v_call: TRBV25-1; j_call: TRBJ1-6; clone_size: .; cdr3_aa: CASSGNRGHRDSPLHF; cdr3_nt: TGTGCCAGCAGTGGAAACAGGGGCCATCGGGATTCACCCCTCCACTTT
d_call: TRBD1; v_call: TRBV5-8; j_call: TRBJ1-2; clone_size: many; cdr3_aa: CASSLEGARGYTF; cdr3_nt: TGTGCCAGCAGCTTGGAGGGGGCGCGCGGCTACACCTTC
d_call: .; v_call: TRBV7-2; j_call: TRBJ2-1; clone_size: .; cdr3_aa: CASSLNSYNEQFF; cdr3_nt: TGTGCCAGCAGCCTTAACTCCTACAATGAGCAGTTCTTC
d_call: .; v_call: TRBV10-3; j_call: TRBJ1-3; clone_size: few; cdr3_aa: CAMRDGSLSGNTIYF; cdr3_nt: TGTGCCATGCGGGACGGATCTCTCTCTGGAAACACCATATATTTT
d_call: .; v_call: TRBV7-9; j_call: TRBJ1-4; clone_size: few; cdr3_aa: CASSLTEKNEKLFF; cdr3_nt: TGTGCCAGCAGCCTGACAGAGAAAAATGAAAAACTGTTTTTT
d_call: .; v_call: TRBV23-1; j_call: TRBJ1-4; clone_size: few; cdr3_aa: CASSQGGQDEKLFF; cdr3_nt: TGCGCCAGCAGTCAGGGGGGGCAAGATGAAAAACTGTTTTTT
d_call: .; v_call: TRBV2; j_call: TRBJ1-2; clone_size: few; cdr3_aa: CASSDSSAPQSGNYGYTF; cdr3_nt: TGTGCCAGCAGTGATAGCTCGGCTCCCCAATCGGGAAACTATGGCTACACCTTC
d_call: .; v_call: TRBV5-1; j_call: TRBJ1-1; clone_size: .; cdr3_aa: CASSLGQGMNTEAFF; cdr3_nt: TGCGCCAGCAGCTTGGGTCAGGGGATGAACACTGAAGCTTTCTTT
d_call: .; v_call: TRBV20-1; j_call: TRBJ2-7; clone_size: .; cdr3_aa: CSASLTVGVNEQYF; cdr3_nt: TGCAGTGCTAGTCTGACGGTAGGGGTAAACGAGCAGTACTTC
d_call: .; v_call: TRBV19; j_call: TRBJ2-1; clone_size: .; cdr3_aa: CASSIGSGPSYNEQFF; cdr3_nt: TGTGCCAGTAGTATTGGAAGCGGACCTTCCTACAATGAGCAGTTCTTC
d_call: TRBD2; v_call: TRBV7-2; j_call: TRBJ2-7; clone_size: few; cdr3_aa: CASSPSLTSYLYEQYF; cdr3_nt: TGTGCCAGCAGCCCGTCACTGACTAGCTATCTCTACGAGCAGTACTTC
d_call: TRBD2; v_call: TRBV2; j_call: TRBJ2-3; clone_size: .; cdr3_aa: CASRRTRYLSDTQYF; cdr3_nt: TGTGCCAGCCGACGGACTAGATATTTGTCAGATACGCAGTATTTT
d_call: .; v_call: TRBV12-5; j_call: TRBJ1-5; clone_size: .; cdr3_aa: CASGLGPLDEGSNQPQHF; cdr3_nt: TGTGCTAGTGGTTTGGGACCGTTGGATGAGGGCAGCAATCAGCCCCAGCATTTT